This TCR beta chain was captured by sequencing in a study of blood T cell repertoires in COVID-19. Whole-study context: Sites across the United States, Italy and Spain contributed samples from acute and convalescent COVID-19.

V was trimmed by 7 bases and J by 7 bases, leaving 19 bases between them. There are 14 residues in the CDR3. The V gene's germline CDR1 is SGHVS and CDR2 FQNEAQ. In the authors' workflow: Amplification of reference gene primers was used by the study to estimate nucleated cell counts. Clones were sequenced by immunoSEQ multiplex PCR, and TCRdb holds only the in-frame ones, with some missing. D and trimming come from the DNA, and the V and J calls and clone size come from that table. The sample holds under 55,000 clones; 84% are singletons and the top ten take over 2%. The clonotype comes from a middle-aged man with acute or convalescent COVID-19. The rearrangement uses TRBV7-8 and TRBJ2-5; D is possibly TRBD1 (7 bases). Sequenced sample: peripheral blood. The DNA for the CDR3 is TGTGCCAGCACTACTCAGGGGCAGGGGGGGACCCAGTACTTC. Translation: CASTTQGQGGTQYF.